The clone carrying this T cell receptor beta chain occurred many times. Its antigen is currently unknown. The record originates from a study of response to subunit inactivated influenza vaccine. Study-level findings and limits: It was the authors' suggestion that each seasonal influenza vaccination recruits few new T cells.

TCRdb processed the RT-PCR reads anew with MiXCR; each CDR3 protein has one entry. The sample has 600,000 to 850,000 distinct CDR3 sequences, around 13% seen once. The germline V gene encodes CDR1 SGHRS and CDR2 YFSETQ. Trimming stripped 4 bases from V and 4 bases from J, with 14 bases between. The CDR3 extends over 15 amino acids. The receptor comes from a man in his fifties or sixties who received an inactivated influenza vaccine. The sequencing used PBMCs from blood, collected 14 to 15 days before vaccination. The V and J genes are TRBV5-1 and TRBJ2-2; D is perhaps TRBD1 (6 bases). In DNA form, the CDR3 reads TGCGCCAGCAGCGCTCGACAGGATTCCACCGGGGAGCTGTTTTTT. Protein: CASSARQDSTGELFF. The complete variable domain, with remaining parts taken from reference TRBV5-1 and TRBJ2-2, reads KAGVTQTPRYLIKTRGQQVTLSCSPISGHRSVSWYQQTPGQGLQFLFEYFSETQRNKGNFPGRFSGRQFSNSRSEMNVSTLELGDSALYLCASSARQDSTGELFFGEGSRLTVL.